This TCR beta chain came from a study of blood T cell repertoires in COVID-19. Study at large: COVID-19 samples from acute and convalescent phases originated in the United States, Italy and Spain.

In the source study's methods: Reference gene primer amplification in the assay estimated nucleated cell counts. Here immunoSEQ multiplex PCR was the method, and the copy in TCRdb shows in-frame clones only, minus some. D and trimming were read from the DNA, whereas the V and J calls and clone size are those reported in that table. The sample records hundreds of thousands of clones, 65% to 85% being singletons. The CDR3 is 15 amino acids. Trimming took 0 bases from V and 5 from J, leaving 14 bases between them. Per the germline V gene, CDR1 is SGHNT and CDR2 is YYREEE (reference sequence). The sequenced sample consisted of peripheral blood. The chain uses TRBV5-4 and TRBJ2-5, with D maybe TRBD1 (6 bases). The TCR was taken from a woman in her 40s with active or convalescent COVID-19. The chain's CDR3 is CASSLADSLEETQYF. CDR3 in DNA: TGTGCCAGCAGCTTGGCGGACAGCTTGGAGGAGACCCAGTACTTC.